These 7 T cell receptor beta chains were all obtained from the same sample, sequenced in a study of human T cells and chemical hapten exposure. Each CDR3 protein is one row after TCRdb ran MiXCR on the RACE reads. The data hold 84,000 or so distinct CDR3 sequences, with about 10% observed a single time. Time point noted: patch test 1, 2 weeks after DPC sensitization. The treatment: therapeutic diphenylcyclopropenone sensitization with weekly scalp DPC. Sequencing used whole blood, obtained in connection with sensitization to the hapten diphenylcyclopropenone (DPC). The receptors stem from a man between 35 and 55 years old with alopecia areata. Some clones in this sample may be carry-over from other donors' samples.

Ten or more counts support this clonotype. The chain is built from TRBV5-1 and TRBJ2-1; D perhaps matches TRBD2 (5 bases). The ends were cut back, 0 bases at V and 8 bases at J, with 15 bases in the middle. The CDR3 length is 15 residues. CDR1 and CDR2 (germline): SGHRS, YFSETQ. The CDR3 spells CASSLGTWDRYEQFF. In nucleotides, the CDR3 is TGCGCCAGCAGCTTGGGGACTTGGGATCGCTATGAGCAGTTCTTC.

V gene TRBV29-1 combines with J gene TRBJ2-3, with 10 bases aligning to TRBD1. The J segment lost 1 base and the V segment lost 4 bases, leaving 2 bases of the junction unmatched. Germline CDR1 is SQVTM and CDR2 is ANQGSEA. The CDR3 is made up of 14 amino acids. The CDR3 here is CSVAGQGGTDTQYF. CDR3 bases: TGCAGCGTTGCTGGACAGGGGGGCACAGATACGCAGTATTTT.

This clonotype has a count of ten or more. The gene calls are TRBV7-9 and TRBJ1-5, with TRBD1 identical over 7 bases. The CDR3 covers 15 residues. The V and J ends lost 1 base and 11 bases, in that order; junction bases with no gene match: 11. CDR1 SEHNR and CDR2 FQNEAQ come from the germline V gene (reference sequence). CDR3: CASSLEWDSPSAQHF. The CDR3 DNA is TGTGCCAGCAGCTTAGAATGGGACAGTCCCTCGGCCCAGCATTTT.

In its sample, this clonotype was seen a few times. The gene calls are TRBV11-1 and TRBJ2-4, with 12 bases lining up with TRBD2. With V trimmed by 5 bases and J by 2 bases, 1 base remained unmatched. CDR1 is SGHAT and CDR2 is FQDESV in the germline V gene (reference sequence). This CDR3 is 15 amino acids long. The CDR3 sequence is CASSGLAGSKNIQYF. For the CDR3, the DNA is TGTGCCAGCAGCGGACTAGCGGGATCCAAAAACATTCAGTACTTC.

This clonotype was seen a few times. The chain joins TRBV6-2 or TRBV6-3 to TRBJ2-3, with D uncertain. This CDR3 has 13 residues. Germline assignment: CDR1 MNHEY and CDR2 SVGEGT. V lost 4 bases, J lost 4 bases, and 9 bases lay in between. The DNA of the CDR3 is TGTGCCAGCAGTTCCCATAAACCAGATACGCAGTATTTT. This codes for CASSSHKPDTQYF.

This clonotype was counted between two and nine times. The chain combines TRBV7-9 with TRBJ2-5; tentative D call: TRBD2 (6 bases). V was shortened by 6 bases and J by 4 bases, with 18 bases between the two germline ends. CDR3 length equals 15 residues. Germline CDR1 reads SEHNR; CDR2 reads FQNEAQ (reference sequence). CDR3 amino acids: CASSQDIRRGETQYF. The CDR3 nucleotides read TGTGCCAGCAGTCAGGACATCAGGCGGGGAGAGACCCAGTACTTC.

This clonotype has a count of ten or more. V is TRBV6-2 or TRBV6-3 and J is TRBJ1-5, with D perhaps matching TRBD1 (5 bases). This CDR3 has 15 amino acids. The V gene's germline CDR1 is MNHEY and CDR2 SVGEGT. Trimming took 6 bases from V and 3 from J, leaving 15 bases between them. CDR3 in amino acids: CASSRPGLDNQPQHF. CDR3 coding DNA: TGTGCCAGCAGCCGTCCGGGACTTGACAATCAGCCCCAGCATTTT.